This is a list of T cell receptor beta chains from one sample in a study of blood T cells in healthy people across ages. TCRdb recomputed calls from the 5' RACE reads with MiXCR, one row per CDR3 protein. The sample records over 950,000 distinct CDR3 sequences, roughly two fifths being singletons. What was sequenced was blood. The receptors here all came from a man younger than 35 in good health. Each CDR3 is given with its conserved first and last residue. The D gene is left open where the match is weak. Expanded clones are given a class, and other clones once, few, many or no size at all.

d_call	clone_size	v_call	j_call	cdr3_aa	cdr3_nt
TRBD1	NA	TRBV12-5	TRBJ2-1	CASGLGQGDNEQFF	TGTGCTAGTGGTCTTGGACAGGGGGACAATGAGCAGTTCTTC
TRBD1	few	TRBV4-1	TRBJ1-4	CASSQVTGANEKLFF	TGCGCCAGCAGCCAAGTTACAGGGGCTAATGAAAAACTGTTTTTT
TRBD1	NA	TRBV3-1	TRBJ2-1	CASSGHRGNEQFF	TGTGCCAGCAGCGGACACAGGGGCAATGAGCAGTTCTTC
NA	NA	TRBV2	TRBJ2-7	CASSGGMRQYF	TGTGCCAGCAGTGGCGGGATGAGGCAGTACTTC
NA	NA	TRBV5-6	TRBJ1-1	CASSLRRYRGAGDTEAFF	TGTGCCAGCAGCTTGAGGAGGTATAGAGGGGCAGGGGACACTGAAGCTTTCTTT
TRBD1	few	TRBV5-1	TRBJ2-1	CASSVFGTGAFNEQFF	TGCGCCAGCAGCGTCTTTGGGACAGGGGCTTTCAATGAGCAGTTCTTC
NA	few	TRBV29-1	TRBJ2-5	CSVESGVGETQYF	TGCAGCGTTGAATCCGGGGTTGGGGAGACCCAGTACTTC
TRBD1	NA	TRBV27	TRBJ1-1	CASSPTGQGVPTEAFF	TGTGCCAGCAGTCCTACTGGACAGGGGGTCCCCACTGAAGCTTTCTTT
TRBD1	NA	TRBV28	TRBJ1-4	CASRQQGSGHEKLFF	TGTGCCAGCAGGCAACAGGGGAGCGGGCATGAAAAACTGTTTTTT
NA	few	TRBV7-6	TRBJ2-5	CASSHYWQGETQYF	TGTGCCAGCAGCCATTATTGGCAGGGCGAGACCCAGTACTTC
TRBD1	few	TRBV12-3/TRBV12-4	TRBJ2-7	CASYLGQGYEQYF	TGTGCCAGCTATTTGGGACAGGGCTACGAGCAGTACTTC
NA	NA	TRBV27	TRBJ2-5	CANLSQGRQETQYF	TGTGCCAACCTGTCCCAGGGGCGGCAAGAGACCCAGTACTTC
NA	few	TRBV7-9	TRBJ1-1	CASSLGRITEAFF	TGTGCCAGCAGCTTAGGGAGGATCACTGAAGCTTTCTTT
NA	NA	TRBV6-1	TRBJ1-1	CASSELAYTEAFF	TGTGCCAGCAGTGAACTGGCCTACACTGAAGCTTTCTTT
NA	few	TRBV9	TRBJ2-3	CASSVAPVNTDTQYF	TGTGCCAGCAGCGTAGCTCCAGTGAACACAGATACGCAGTATTTT